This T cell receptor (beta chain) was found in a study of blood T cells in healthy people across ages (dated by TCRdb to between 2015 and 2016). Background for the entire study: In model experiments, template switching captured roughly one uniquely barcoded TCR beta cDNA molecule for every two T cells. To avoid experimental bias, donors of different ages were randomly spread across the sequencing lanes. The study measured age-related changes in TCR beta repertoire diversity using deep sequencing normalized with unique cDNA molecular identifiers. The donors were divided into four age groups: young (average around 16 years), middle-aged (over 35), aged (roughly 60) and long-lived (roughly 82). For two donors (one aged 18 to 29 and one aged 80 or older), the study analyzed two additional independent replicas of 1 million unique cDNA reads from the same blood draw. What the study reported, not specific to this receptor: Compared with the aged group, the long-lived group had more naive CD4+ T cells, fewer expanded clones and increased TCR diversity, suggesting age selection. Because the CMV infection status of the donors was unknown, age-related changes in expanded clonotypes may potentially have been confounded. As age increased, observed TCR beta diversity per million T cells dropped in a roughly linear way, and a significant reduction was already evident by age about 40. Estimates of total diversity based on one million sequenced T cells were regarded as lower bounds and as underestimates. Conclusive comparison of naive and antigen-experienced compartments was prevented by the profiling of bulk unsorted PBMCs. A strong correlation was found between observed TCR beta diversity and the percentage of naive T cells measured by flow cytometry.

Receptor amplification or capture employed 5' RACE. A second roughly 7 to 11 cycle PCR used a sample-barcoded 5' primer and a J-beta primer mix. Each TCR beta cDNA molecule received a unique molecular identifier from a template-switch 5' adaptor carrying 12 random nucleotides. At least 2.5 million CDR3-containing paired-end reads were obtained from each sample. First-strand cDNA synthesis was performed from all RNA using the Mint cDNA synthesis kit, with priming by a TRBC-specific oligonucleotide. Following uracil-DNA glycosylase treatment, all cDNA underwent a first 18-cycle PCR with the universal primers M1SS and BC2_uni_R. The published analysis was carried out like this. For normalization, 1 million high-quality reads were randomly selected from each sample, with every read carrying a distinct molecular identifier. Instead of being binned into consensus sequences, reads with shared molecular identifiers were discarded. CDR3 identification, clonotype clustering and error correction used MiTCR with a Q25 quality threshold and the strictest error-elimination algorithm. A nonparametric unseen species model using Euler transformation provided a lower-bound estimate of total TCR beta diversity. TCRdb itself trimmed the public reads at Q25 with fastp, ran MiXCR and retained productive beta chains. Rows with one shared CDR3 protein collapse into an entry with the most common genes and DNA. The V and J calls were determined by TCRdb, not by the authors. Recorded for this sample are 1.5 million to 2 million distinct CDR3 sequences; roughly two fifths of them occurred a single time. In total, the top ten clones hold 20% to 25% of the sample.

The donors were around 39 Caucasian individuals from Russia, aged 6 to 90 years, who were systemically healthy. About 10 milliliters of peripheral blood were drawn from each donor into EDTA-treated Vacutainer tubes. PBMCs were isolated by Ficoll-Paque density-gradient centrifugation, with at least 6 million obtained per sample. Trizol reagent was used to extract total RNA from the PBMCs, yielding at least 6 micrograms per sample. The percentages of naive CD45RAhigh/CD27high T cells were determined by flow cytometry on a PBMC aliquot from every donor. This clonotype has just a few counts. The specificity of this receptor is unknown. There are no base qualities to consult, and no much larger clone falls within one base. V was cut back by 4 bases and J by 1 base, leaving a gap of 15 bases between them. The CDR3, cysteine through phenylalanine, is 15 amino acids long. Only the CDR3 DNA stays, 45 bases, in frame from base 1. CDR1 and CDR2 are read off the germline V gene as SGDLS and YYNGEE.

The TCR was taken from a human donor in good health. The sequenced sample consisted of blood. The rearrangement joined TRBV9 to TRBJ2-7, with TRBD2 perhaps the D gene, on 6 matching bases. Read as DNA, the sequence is TGTGCCAGCAGCCGCGATCATGGGAGGTCCTACGAGCAGTACTTC. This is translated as CASSRDHGRSYEQYF.